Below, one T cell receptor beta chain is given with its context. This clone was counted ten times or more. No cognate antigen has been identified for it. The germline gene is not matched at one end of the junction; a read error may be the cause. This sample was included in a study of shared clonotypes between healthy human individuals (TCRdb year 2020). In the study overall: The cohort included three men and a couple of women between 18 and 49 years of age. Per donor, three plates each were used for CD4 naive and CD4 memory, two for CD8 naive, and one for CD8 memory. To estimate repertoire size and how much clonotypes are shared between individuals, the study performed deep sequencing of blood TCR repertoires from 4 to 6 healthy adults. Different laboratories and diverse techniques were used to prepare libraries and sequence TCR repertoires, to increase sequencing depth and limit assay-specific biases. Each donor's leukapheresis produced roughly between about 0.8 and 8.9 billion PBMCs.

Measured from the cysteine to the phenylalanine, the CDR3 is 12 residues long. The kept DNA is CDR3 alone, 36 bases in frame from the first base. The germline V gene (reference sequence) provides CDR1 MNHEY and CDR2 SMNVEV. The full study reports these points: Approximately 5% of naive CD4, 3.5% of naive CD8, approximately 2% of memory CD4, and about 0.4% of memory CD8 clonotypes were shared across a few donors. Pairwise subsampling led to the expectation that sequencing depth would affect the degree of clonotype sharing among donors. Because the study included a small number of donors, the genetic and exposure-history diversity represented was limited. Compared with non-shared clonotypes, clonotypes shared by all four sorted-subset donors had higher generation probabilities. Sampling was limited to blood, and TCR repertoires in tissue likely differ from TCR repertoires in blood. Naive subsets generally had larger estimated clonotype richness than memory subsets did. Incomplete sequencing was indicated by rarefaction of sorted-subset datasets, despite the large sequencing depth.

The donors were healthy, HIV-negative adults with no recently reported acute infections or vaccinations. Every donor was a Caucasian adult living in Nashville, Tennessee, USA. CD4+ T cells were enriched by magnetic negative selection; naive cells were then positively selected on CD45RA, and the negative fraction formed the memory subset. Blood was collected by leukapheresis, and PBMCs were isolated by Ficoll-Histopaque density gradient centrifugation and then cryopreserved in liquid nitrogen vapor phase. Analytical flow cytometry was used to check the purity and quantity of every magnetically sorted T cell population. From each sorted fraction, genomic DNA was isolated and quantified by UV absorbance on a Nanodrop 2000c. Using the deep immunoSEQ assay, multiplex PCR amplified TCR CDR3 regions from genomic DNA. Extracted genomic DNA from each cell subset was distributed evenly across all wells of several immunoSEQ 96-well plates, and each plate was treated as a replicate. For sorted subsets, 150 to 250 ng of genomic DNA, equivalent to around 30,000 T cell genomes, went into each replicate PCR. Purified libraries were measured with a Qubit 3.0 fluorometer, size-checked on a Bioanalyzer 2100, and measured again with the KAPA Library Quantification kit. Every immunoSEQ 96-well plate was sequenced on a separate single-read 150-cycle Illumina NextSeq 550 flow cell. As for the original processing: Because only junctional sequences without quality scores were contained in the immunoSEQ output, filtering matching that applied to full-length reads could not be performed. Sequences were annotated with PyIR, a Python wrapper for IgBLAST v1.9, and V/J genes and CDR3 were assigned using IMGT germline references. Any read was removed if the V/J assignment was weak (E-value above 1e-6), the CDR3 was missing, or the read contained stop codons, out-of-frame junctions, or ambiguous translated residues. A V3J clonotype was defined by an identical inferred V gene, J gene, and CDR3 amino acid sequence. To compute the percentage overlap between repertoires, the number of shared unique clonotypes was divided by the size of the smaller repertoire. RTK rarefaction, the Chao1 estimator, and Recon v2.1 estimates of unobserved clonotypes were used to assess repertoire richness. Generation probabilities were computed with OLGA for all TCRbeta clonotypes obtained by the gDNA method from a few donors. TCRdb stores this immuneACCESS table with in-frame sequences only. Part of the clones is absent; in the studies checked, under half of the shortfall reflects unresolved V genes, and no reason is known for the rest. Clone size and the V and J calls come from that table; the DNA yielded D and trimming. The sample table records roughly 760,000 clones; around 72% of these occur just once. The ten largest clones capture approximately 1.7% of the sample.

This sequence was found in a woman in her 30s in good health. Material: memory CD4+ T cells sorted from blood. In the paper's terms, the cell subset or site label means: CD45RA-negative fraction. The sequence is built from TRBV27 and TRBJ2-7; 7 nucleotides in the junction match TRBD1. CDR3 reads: CASSPRTGFPSF. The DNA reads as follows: TGTGCCAGCAGTCCGCGGACAGGCTTTCCCTCATTC.